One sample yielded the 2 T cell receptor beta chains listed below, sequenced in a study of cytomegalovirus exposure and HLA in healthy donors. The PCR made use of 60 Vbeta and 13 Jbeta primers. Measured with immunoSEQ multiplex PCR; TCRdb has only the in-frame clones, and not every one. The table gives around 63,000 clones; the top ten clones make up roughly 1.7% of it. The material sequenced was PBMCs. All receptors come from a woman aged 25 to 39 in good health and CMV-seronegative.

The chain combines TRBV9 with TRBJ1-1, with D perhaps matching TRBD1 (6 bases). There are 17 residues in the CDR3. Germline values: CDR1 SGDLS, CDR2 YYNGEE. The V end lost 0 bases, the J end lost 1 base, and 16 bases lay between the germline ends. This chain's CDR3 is CASSVGWGGAQNTEAFF. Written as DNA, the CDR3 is TGTGCCAGCAGCGTAGGGTGGGGGGGGGCCCAGAACACTGAAGCTTTCTTT.

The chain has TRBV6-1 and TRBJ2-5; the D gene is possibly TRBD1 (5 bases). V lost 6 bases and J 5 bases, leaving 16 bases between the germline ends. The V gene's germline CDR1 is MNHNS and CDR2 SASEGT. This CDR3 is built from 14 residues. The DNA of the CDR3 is TGTGCCAGCAGACCTCGAGGAGCAGGGGAGACCCAGTACTTC. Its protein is CASRPRGAGETQYF.